This is a list of T cell receptor beta chains from one sample in a study of cytomegalovirus exposure and HLA in healthy donors. TCRdb keeps only in-frame clones here, not all; method: immunoSEQ multiplex PCR. The data hold some 190,000 clones, with approximately 86% observed a single time. Material for sequencing was PBMCs. The receptors here all came from a man between 25 and 39 years old in good health and CMV-seropositive. The CDR3 runs from the conserved cysteine through the conserved F or W. A D gene is named only where the DNA matches it firmly. Clone size is not always given. Where it is, it says once, few, many or a class for expanded clones.

v_call: TRBV19; clone_size: .; j_call: TRBJ2-6; d_call: .; cdr3_aa: CASSLRPIPGANVLTF; cdr3_nt: TGTGCCAGTAGTCTCCGACCCATCCCTGGGGCCAACGTCCTGACTTTC
v_call: TRBV5-6; clone_size: once; j_call: TRBJ2-3; d_call: .; cdr3_aa: CASSLRAWGRVFTDTQYF; cdr3_nt: TGTGCCAGCAGCTTGCGCGCCTGGGGCAGAGTTTTCACAGATACGCAGTATTTT
v_call: TRBV4-3; clone_size: .; j_call: TRBJ2-2; d_call: .; cdr3_aa: CASSQESRGATGELFF; cdr3_nt: TGCGCCAGCAGCCAAGAGAGCAGGGGGGCCACCGGGGAGCTGTTTTTT
v_call: TRBV11-3; clone_size: few; j_call: TRBJ2-3; d_call: .; cdr3_aa: CASSAYSGADTQYF; cdr3_nt: TGTGCCAGCAGCGCTTACTCCGGGGCAGATACGCAGTATTTT
v_call: TRBV2; clone_size: .; j_call: TRBJ1-1; d_call: TRBD1; cdr3_aa: CAGQGWLF; cdr3_nt: TGTGCCGGACAGGGTTGGCTCTTT
v_call: TRBV19; clone_size: few; j_call: TRBJ2-6; d_call: .; cdr3_aa: CASSIARPSSGANVLTF; cdr3_nt: TGTGCCAGTAGTATAGCCCGTCCGAGCTCTGGGGCCAACGTCCTGACTTTC
v_call: TRBV5-1; clone_size: .; j_call: TRBJ2-2; d_call: TRBD1; cdr3_aa: CASSGTAATGELFF; cdr3_nt: TGCGCCAGCAGCGGGACAGCCGCTACCGGGGAGCTGTTTTTT
v_call: TRBV28; clone_size: .; j_call: TRBJ2-1; d_call: .; cdr3_aa: CASSSLPEGGGSYNEQFF; cdr3_nt: TGTGCCAGCAGTTCCCTTCCGGAAGGGGGGGGCTCCTACAATGAGCAGTTCTTC
v_call: TRBV6-5; clone_size: .; j_call: TRBJ2-7; d_call: TRBD2; cdr3_aa: CASRSTGLAAYEQYF; cdr3_nt: TGTGCCAGCAGAAGCACCGGACTAGCGGCCTACGAGCAGTACTTC
v_call: TRBV11-1; clone_size: .; j_call: TRBJ1-3; d_call: .; cdr3_aa: CASSHPPDSGNTIYF; cdr3_nt: TGTGCCAGCAGCCACCCGCCAGATTCTGGAAACACCATATATTTT
v_call: TRBV5-4; clone_size: few; j_call: TRBJ1-2; d_call: .; cdr3_aa: CASSLGGLGGYTF; cdr3_nt: TGTGCCAGCAGCTTGGGGGGTTTGGGCGGCTACACCTTC
v_call: TRBV30; clone_size: .; j_call: TRBJ1-5; d_call: .; cdr3_aa: CAWSVRGSNQPQHF; cdr3_nt: TGTGCCTGGAGTGTCCGCGGGTCAAATCAGCCCCAGCATTTT
v_call: TRBV15; clone_size: .; j_call: TRBJ2-5; d_call: TRBD2; cdr3_aa: CATSSPRLAGQLVETQYF; cdr3_nt: TGTGCCACCAGCAGCCCCCGGTTAGCGGGGCAACTCGTGGAGACCCAGTACTTC
v_call: TRBV7-2; clone_size: .; j_call: TRBJ1-5; d_call: TRBD1; cdr3_aa: CASSSSGGGQPQHF; cdr3_nt: TGTGCCAGCAGCTCGTCAGGGGGCGGTCAGCCCCAGCATTTT
v_call: TRBV7-9; clone_size: few; j_call: TRBJ2-3; d_call: .; cdr3_aa: CATRRFTDTQYF; cdr3_nt: TGTGCCACCAGAAGGTTCACAGATACGCAGTATTTT
v_call: TRBV1; clone_size: .; j_call: TRBJ2-1; d_call: .; cdr3_aa: CTSSQDRGTSADYNEQFF; cdr3_nt: TGCACCAGCAGCCAAGATCGGGGGACTAGCGCCGATTACAATGAGCAGTTCTTC
v_call: TRBV2; clone_size: .; j_call: TRBJ2-7; d_call: .; cdr3_aa: CASSEVTGYEQYF; cdr3_nt: TGTGCCAGCAGTGAAGTCACGGGCTACGAGCAGTACTTC
v_call: TRBV5-6; clone_size: .; j_call: TRBJ2-7; d_call: TRBD2; cdr3_aa: CASSWGTSGGYYEQYF; cdr3_nt: TGTGCCAGCAGCTGGGGGACTAGCGGGGGCTACTACGAGCAGTACTTC
v_call: TRBV5-1; clone_size: few; j_call: TRBJ2-7; d_call: .; cdr3_aa: CASSLALSSYEQYF; cdr3_nt: TGCGCCAGCAGCTTGGCGTTGAGTTCCTACGAGCAGTACTTC
v_call: TRBV19; clone_size: .; j_call: TRBJ1-2; d_call: .; cdr3_aa: CASSRQENTPNYGYTF; cdr3_nt: TGTGCCAGTAGCCGACAGGAGAATACACCTAACTATGGCTACACCTTC
v_call: TRBV5-1; clone_size: .; j_call: TRBJ2-3; d_call: TRBD1; cdr3_aa: CASSGDSLTDTQYF; cdr3_nt: TGCGCCAGCAGCGGGGACAGCCTCACAGATACGCAGTATTTT
v_call: TRBV18; clone_size: .; j_call: TRBJ2-3; d_call: .; cdr3_aa: CASSPSTDTQYF; cdr3_nt: TGTGCCAGCTCACCTAGCACAGATACGCAGTATTTT
v_call: TRBV27; clone_size: .; j_call: TRBJ2-3; d_call: .; cdr3_aa: CASSSGTSTDTQYF; cdr3_nt: TGTGCCAGCAGTTCAGGAACTAGCACCGATACGCAGTATTTT
v_call: TRBV6-5; clone_size: .; j_call: TRBJ2-7; d_call: .; cdr3_aa: CASRRGQASYEQYF; cdr3_nt: TGTGCCAGCAGAAGGGGACAAGCGAGCTACGAGCAGTACTTC
v_call: TRBV5-1; clone_size: .; j_call: TRBJ1-3; d_call: TRBD1; cdr3_aa: CASSLVGTGRSGSGNTIYF; cdr3_nt: TGCGCCAGCAGCTTGGTGGGGACAGGGCGGAGCGGCTCTGGAAACACCATATATTTT
v_call: TRBV11-3; clone_size: .; j_call: TRBJ1-2; d_call: .; cdr3_aa: CASRRGESGYTF; cdr3_nt: TGTGCCAGCCGGCGGGGGGAAAGTGGCTACACCTTC
v_call: TRBV6-6; clone_size: .; j_call: TRBJ1-5; d_call: TRBD1; cdr3_aa: CASSYAIARGNQPQHF; cdr3_nt: TGTGCCAGCAGTTACGCCATTGCCAGGGGGAATCAGCCCCAGCATTTT
v_call: TRBV30; clone_size: .; j_call: TRBJ2-1; d_call: .; cdr3_aa: CAWSAGAVNEQFF; cdr3_nt: TGTGCCTGGAGTGCGGGGGCTGTAAATGAGCAGTTCTTC
v_call: TRBV4-3; clone_size: .; j_call: TRBJ2-2; d_call: .; cdr3_aa: CASSQGSGELFF; cdr3_nt: TGCGCCAGCAGCCAAGGTTCCGGGGAGCTGTTTTTT
v_call: TRBV2; clone_size: .; j_call: TRBJ2-1; d_call: TRBD2; cdr3_aa: CASTTSGSEGAEQFF; cdr3_nt: TGTGCCAGCACGACTAGCGGGAGCGAGGGCGCTGAGCAGTTCTTC
v_call: TRBV4-1; clone_size: .; j_call: TRBJ2-3; d_call: .; cdr3_aa: CASSQDSTDTQYF; cdr3_nt: TGCGCCAGCAGCCAGGACAGCACAGATACGCAGTATTTT
v_call: TRBV9; clone_size: .; j_call: TRBJ2-2; d_call: .; cdr3_aa: CASSVYGTIKSGELFF; cdr3_nt: TGTGCCAGCAGCGTATACGGGACAATAAAGTCCGGGGAGCTGTTTTTT
v_call: TRBV5-1; clone_size: .; j_call: TRBJ1-1; d_call: .; cdr3_aa: CASSLAGNTEAFF; cdr3_nt: TGCGCCAGCAGCTTGGCAGGCAACACTGAAGCTTTCTTT
v_call: TRBV6-1; clone_size: .; j_call: TRBJ2-5; d_call: .; cdr3_aa: CASSEARMGTQYF; cdr3_nt: TGTGCCAGCAGTGAAGCTAGGATGGGGACCCAGTACTTC
v_call: TRBV6-5; clone_size: few; j_call: TRBJ2-7; d_call: .; cdr3_aa: CASSYSVSGYEQYF; cdr3_nt: TGTGCCAGCAGTTACTCGGTTTCAGGGTACGAGCAGTACTTC
v_call: TRBV27; clone_size: .; j_call: TRBJ2-3; d_call: TRBD2; cdr3_aa: CASSILAGSTDTQYF; cdr3_nt: TGTGCCAGCAGCATACTAGCGGGGAGCACAGATACGCAGTATTTT
v_call: TRBV7-3; clone_size: .; j_call: TRBJ2-3; d_call: .; cdr3_aa: CASSPSRGTDTQYF; cdr3_nt: TGTGCCAGCAGCCCCTCCAGGGGAACAGATACGCAGTATTTT
v_call: TRBV5-1; clone_size: .; j_call: TRBJ2-2; d_call: .; cdr3_aa: CASTIGGSGTGELFF; cdr3_nt: TGCGCCAGCACAATAGGGGGAAGCGGTACCGGGGAGCTGTTTTTT
v_call: TRBV4-1; clone_size: .; j_call: TRBJ1-2; d_call: .; cdr3_aa: CASSQPGQTGYGYTF; cdr3_nt: TGCGCCAGCAGCCAACCGGGACAAACCGGCTATGGCTACACCTTC
v_call: TRBV5-1; clone_size: .; j_call: TRBJ2-1; d_call: TRBD1; cdr3_aa: CASSLVSGTGGYNEQFF; cdr3_nt: TGCGCCAGCAGCTTGGTCTCGGGGACAGGGGGCTACAATGAGCAGTTCTTC
v_call: TRBV29-1; clone_size: few; j_call: TRBJ2-5; d_call: .; cdr3_aa: CSVVFSLGGETQYF; cdr3_nt: TGCAGCGTTGTCTTTTCTCTTGGAGGGGAGACCCAGTACTTC